The following is a T cell receptor beta chain sequence with its context. Its specificity is unknown. This entry is derived from a study of shared clonotypes between healthy human individuals. Study results and caveats: Only blood underwent sampling, and tissue repertoires likely differ.

Sequencing used immunoSEQ multiplex PCR; TCRdb keeps in-frame clones, though not all of them. This sample has around 610,000 clones, with roughly 96% found just once. This CDR3 is built from 16 residues. Germline V CDR1 and CDR2: LNHDA, SQIVND (reference sequence). V trimming: 4 bases; J trimming: 3 bases; junction bases outside the gene matches: 3. Naive CD8 cells lacked CD45RO and underwent positive selection for CCR7, leaving out terminally differentiated effector memory CD45RA+ cells. The sequencing sample was made of naive CD8+ T cells sorted from blood. The V gene is TRBV19, the J gene TRBJ2-1; TRBD2 matches 13 bases. The origin of this receptor is a woman aged 25 to 39 in good health. The CDR3 is CASSTGLAGHYNEQFF. The CDR3 coding sequence is TGTGCCAGTAGTACGGGACTAGCGGGACACTACAATGAGCAGTTCTTC.